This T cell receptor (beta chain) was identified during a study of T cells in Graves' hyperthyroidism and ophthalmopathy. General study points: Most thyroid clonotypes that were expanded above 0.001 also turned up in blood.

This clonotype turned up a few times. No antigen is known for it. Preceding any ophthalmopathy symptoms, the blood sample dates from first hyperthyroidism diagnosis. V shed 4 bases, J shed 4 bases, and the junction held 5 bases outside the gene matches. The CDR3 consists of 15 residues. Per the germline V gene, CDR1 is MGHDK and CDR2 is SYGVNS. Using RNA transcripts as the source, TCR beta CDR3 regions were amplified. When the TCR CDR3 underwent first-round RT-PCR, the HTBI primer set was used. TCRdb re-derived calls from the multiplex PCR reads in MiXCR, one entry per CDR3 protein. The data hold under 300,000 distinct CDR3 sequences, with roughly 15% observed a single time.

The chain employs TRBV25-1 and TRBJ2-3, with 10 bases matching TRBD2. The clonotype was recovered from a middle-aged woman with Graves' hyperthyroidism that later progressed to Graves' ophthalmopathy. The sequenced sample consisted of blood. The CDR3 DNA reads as TGTGCCAGCAGTGTCTCTAGCGGGAGCGCAGATACGCAGTATTTT. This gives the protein CASSVSSGSADTQYF.